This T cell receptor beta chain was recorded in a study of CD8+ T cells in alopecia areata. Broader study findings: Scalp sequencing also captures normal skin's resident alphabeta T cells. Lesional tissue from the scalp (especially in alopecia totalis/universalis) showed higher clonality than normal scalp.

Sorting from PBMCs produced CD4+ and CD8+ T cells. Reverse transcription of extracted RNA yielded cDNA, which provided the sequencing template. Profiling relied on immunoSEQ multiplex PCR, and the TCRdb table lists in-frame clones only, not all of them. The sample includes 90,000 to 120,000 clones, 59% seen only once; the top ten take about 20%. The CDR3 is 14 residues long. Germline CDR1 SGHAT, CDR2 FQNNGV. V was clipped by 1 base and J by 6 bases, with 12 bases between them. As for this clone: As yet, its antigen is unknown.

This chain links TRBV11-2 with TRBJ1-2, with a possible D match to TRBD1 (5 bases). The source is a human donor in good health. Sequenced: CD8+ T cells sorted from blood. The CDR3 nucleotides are TGTGCCAGCAGCTTAGCCATTGGGGGGGATGGCTACACCTTC. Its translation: CASSLAIGGDGYTF.